This T cell receptor (beta chain) is drawn from a study of Ad26.COV2.S vaccination and SARS-CoV-2 variants. Produced via immunoSEQ multiplex PCR; TCRdb's table is partial and in-frame only. The table has about 680,000 clones, around 89% seen once. Germline V lookup: CDR1 SGHVS, CDR2 FNYEAQ. The length of the CDR3 is 14 residues. Trimming at V came to 4 bases and at J to 3 bases, leaving 2 bases not matched to a gene. As for treatment: some 20 received Ad26.COV2.S at low or high dose, single or two shots; 5 received placebo; per-sample allocation not given. Collection of the samples took place on day 63 after the first injection of vaccine or placebo. An adult aged 18-55 years in Boston served as the donor.

The clonotype comes from a person between 18 and 60 years old who received the Ad26.COV2.S COVID-19 vaccine or a placebo. The specimen was peripheral blood, collected in a trial of Ad26.COV2.S vaccine versus placebo. This chain joins TRBV7-6 and TRBJ2-2; 7 nucleotides line up with TRBD1. DNA of the CDR3: TGTGCCAGCAGCTCCGGGACAGACACCGGGGAGCTGTTTTTT. This codes for CASSSGTDTGELFF.